The clone carrying this TCR beta chain was counted between two and nine times. Its antigen is not known. Researchers built TCR beta libraries using quantitative 5'-RACE with molecular barcodes. TCRdb reprocessed the 5' RACE reads with MiXCR, giving one entry per CDR3 protein. The sample comprises about 110,000 distinct CDR3 sequences, 24% of which are singletons, and 9% to 15% rests with the top ten. These data are taken from a study of CD8 T cells in ankylosing spondylitis. Germline-derived CDR1 and CDR2 are SEHNR and FQNEAQ (reference sequence). CDR3 length equals 16 residues. The V segment lost 2 bases and the J segment 1 base; nucleotides outside the gene matches: 5. Study conclusions and caveats: There was reportedly significant enrichment of clones that were disease-linked in matched ankylosing spondylitis synovial fluid. Apparently characteristic of ankylosing spondylitis blood was a TCR beta motif (under ten highly homologous variants).

The sequencing input was synovial fluid, either unsorted or a sorted T cell fraction (not recorded which). The chain recombines TRBV7-9 with TRBJ2-4, with 7 bases that match TRBD1. The receptor's source is a male donor with ankylosing spondylitis. The CDR3 is CASSLMKGQAKNIQYF. CDR3 coding DNA: TGTGCCAGCAGCTTAATGAAGGGACAGGCCAAAAACATTCAGTACTTC.